A single sample is the source of the 21 T cell receptor beta chains below, sequenced in a study of T cell responses to AZD1222 COVID-19 vaccine. Repertoires were generated with immunoSEQ multiplex PCR, while TCRdb's copy carries only in-frame clones and drops some. The sample consists of about 150,000 clones, 88% of them appearing once. The sequenced sample was peripheral blood, obtained on day 0 of AZD1222 vaccination. Source of these receptors: an adult in good health.

The chain joins TRBV9 to TRBJ2-7; 8 bases match TRBD1. This CDR3 contains 15 residues. The germline gives CDR1 SGDLS, CDR2 YYNGEE. J was trimmed by 2 bases and V by 4 bases; bases with no gene match: 8. The CDR3 region is CASSPFRTGPYEQYF. The CDR3 region has the DNA TGTGCCAGCAGCCCCTTCAGGACAGGGCCCTACGAGCAGTACTTC.

The chain links TRBV25-1 to TRBJ2-2, with unresolved D. Germline CDR1 and CDR2: MGHDK and SYGVNS. The CDR3 has 13 amino acids. Trimming shortened V by 7 bases and J by 5 bases, and 11 bases separated the two germline ends. The CDR3 DNA reads as TGTGCCAGCATTTATAGCAGGACCGGGGAGCTGTTTTTT. Translating it yields CASIYSRTGELFF.

This chain uses TRBV27 with TRBJ1-1; a possible D gene is TRBD1 (6 bases). The V gene lost 5 bases and the J gene lost 1 base, with 8 bases spanning the gap. Per germline, CDR1 MNHEY and CDR2 SMNVEV (reference sequence). The CDR3 runs 13 residues. The CDR3 region has the DNA TGTGCCAGCAGTATACAGGGGAACACTGAAGCTTTCTTT. It encodes CASSIQGNTEAFF.

This chain links TRBV4-3 with TRBJ1-2; D gene uncertain. This CDR3 has 14 residues. Germline CDR1 is LGHNA and CDR2 is YSLEER. V shed 0 bases and J shed 3 bases, with 8 bases lying between them. CDR3 sequence (DNA): TGCGCCAGCAGCCAAGATTTGGGTGACTATGGCTACACCTTC. Amino acids: CASSQDLGDYGYTF.

The genes are TRBV19 and TRBJ2-3, with TRBD2 matching 7 bases. J lost 1 base, V lost 5 bases, and 9 bases had no gene match. This CDR3 has 16 amino acids. Germline V lookup: CDR1 LNHDA, CDR2 SQIVND (reference sequence). CDR3 in DNA: TGTGCCAGTAGTTCCCTTATGGCGGGAGGCACAGATACGCAGTATTTT. Its translation is CASSSLMAGGTDTQYF.

The V gene is TRBV5-1, the J gene TRBJ1-2; maybe TRBD1 (5 bases). This CDR3 comprises 13 residues. The V end was cut by 3 bases, the J end by 3 bases, with 9 bases between. Germline V lookup: CDR1 SGHRS, CDR2 YFSETQ. The CDR3 DNA reads as TGCGCCAGCAGCTGGGGCATGGACTATGGCTACACCTTC. Its protein is CASSWGMDYGYTF.

The rearrangement uses TRBV9 and TRBJ2-5; the D is unclear. V lost 4 bases, J lost 0 bases, and 10 bases lay in between. The CDR3 is 14 amino acids. The germline V gene has CDR1 SGDLS and CDR2 YYNGEE. CDR3 nucleotide sequence: TGTGCCAGCAGCCCTGGCTGGAACCAAGAGACCCAGTACTTC. It specifies CASSPGWNQETQYF.

The chain is built from TRBV6-2 or TRBV6-3 and TRBJ1-2; maybe TRBD1 (5 bases). V lost 5 bases and J lost 7, with 23 bases in between. CDR1 and CDR2 from the germline V gene are MNHEY and SVGEGT. The CDR3 totals 16 residues. The CDR3: CASSQGPGTLARGYTF. The DNA of the CDR3 is TGTGCCAGCAGTCAGGGCCCCGGGACCCTGGCGCGTGGCTACACCTTC.

The chain joins TRBV19 to TRBJ2-5, with 13 bases identical to TRBD2. This CDR3 is built from 15 residues. J gave up 5 bases and V 5 bases, and 5 bases lay outside the gene matches. Germline V gene data show CDR1 as LNHDA and CDR2 as SQIVND (reference sequence). The CDR3 nucleotides read TGTGCCAGTAGTCCGGGACTAGCGGGGCGCGAGACCCAGTACTTC. Translated: CASSPGLAGRETQYF.

The genes are TRBV11-3 and TRBJ1-1; D uncertain. Trimming removed 5 bases from V and 0 bases from J, with 7 bases in between. Germline V gives CDR1 SGHNT, CDR2 YENEEA. CDR3 size: 13 residues. The chain's CDR3 is CASSLGLNTEAFF. CDR3 DNA: TGTGCCAGCAGCCTAGGGTTGAACACTGAAGCTTTCTTT.

The V call is TRBV29-1, the J call TRBJ1-1; D not certain. The germline gives CDR1 SQVTM, CDR2 ANQGSEA. V gave up 8 bases and J gave up 3 bases, with 10 bases separating them. CDR3 length equals 11 residues. CDR3 nucleotide sequence: TGCAGCTCCCGACGGGACACTGAAGCTTTCTTT. Translating it yields CSSRRDTEAFF.

The genes are TRBV5-8 and TRBJ2-1; 7 positions agree with TRBD1. V dropped 3 bases and J dropped 1; count of bases not matched to a gene: 7. Germline V gene sequence: CDR1 SGHTS, CDR2 YDEGEE. There are 16 residues in the CDR3. In DNA, the CDR3 is TGTGCCAGCAGCTCAGGGACAGTCCGTTCCTACAATGAGCAGTTCTTC. Protein product: CASSSGTVRSYNEQFF.

This chain links TRBV5-1 with TRBJ1-1, with 7 bases matching TRBD1. The CDR3 has 16 amino acids. Germline V lookup: CDR1 SGHRS, CDR2 YFSETQ. After removal of 0 bases from V and 1 base from J, the junction contained 6 bases not matched to a gene. As DNA, the CDR3 is TGCGCCAGCAGCTTGGGGCCGGACAGGCCGAACACTGAAGCTTTCTTT. As protein: CASSLGPDRPNTEAFF.

The chain links TRBV7-2 to TRBJ1-3; D call uncertain. Trimming pared 5 bases from V and 0 bases from J, leaving 8 bases between. The CDR3 sequence is 14 residues long. Germline V CDR1 and CDR2: SGHTA, FQGNSA. As DNA, the CDR3 is TGTGCCAGCAGCACTCAGATCTCTGGAAACACCATATATTTT. The encoded protein is CASSTQISGNTIYF. The full variable domain, completed using reference TRBV7-2 and TRBJ1-3, is GAGVSQSPSNKVTEKGKDVELRCDPISGHTALYWYRQSLGQGLEFLIYFQGNSAPDKSGLPSDRFSAERTGGSVSTLTIQRTQQEDSAVYLCASSTQISGNTIYFGEGSWLTVV.

CDR3 protein: CASGTQDLNQPQHF. For the CDR3, the DNA is TGTGCTAGTGGTACCCAGGACCTCAATCAGCCCCAGCATTTT. The rearrangement uses TRBV12-5 and TRBJ1-5; D is uncertain. Looked up from germline, CDR1 is LGHNT and CDR2 is FRNRAP. Deletions cut 5 bases from V and 3 bases from J, with 11 bases between. The CDR3 loop spans 14 amino acids.

The rearrangement joins TRBV4-1 to TRBJ2-1; tentative D call: TRBD2 (7 bases). CDR3 length: 18 residues. V was pared by 0 bases and J by 2 bases, with 17 bases between. Germline CDR1 is MGHRA and CDR2 is YSYEKL. CDR3 bases: TGCGCCAGCAGCCAAGATTGGGCCGGGGGGCCTACCTACAATGAGCAGTTCTTC. Translation gives CASSQDWAGGPTYNEQFF.

J is TRBJ1-1 and V is TRBV5-1; TRBD1 aligns across 9 bases. Germline V gives CDR1 SGHRS, CDR2 YFSETQ. The CDR3 length is 14 residues. The V gene end was trimmed by 1 base and the J gene end by 10 bases; junction bases not matched to a gene: 8. The CDR3, as DNA: TGCGCCAGCAGCTTGACTTGGGGACAGGGAGGAGCTTTCTTT. Its protein is CASSLTWGQGGAFF.

The chain is built from TRBV4-3 and TRBJ1-1; D unresolved. Germline loops: CDR1 LGHNA, CDR2 YSLEER. The length of the CDR3 is 14 residues. The V gene lost 0 bases and the J gene lost 9 bases, with 14 bases spanning the gap. CDR3 in amino acids: CASSQESRGTQAFF. Here the CDR3 DNA reads TGCGCCAGCAGCCAAGAAAGCCGGGGAACTCAAGCTTTCTTT.

The V call is TRBV2, the J call TRBJ1-5; D remains unclear. Germline V gene lookup returns CDR1 SNHLY and CDR2 FYNNEI. The CDR3 loop spans 14 amino acids. The germline V and J ends were trimmed by 6 bases and 0 bases, with 9 bases remaining between them. The CDR3 region has the DNA TGTGCCAGCAGGGTGGGGTTTAGCAATCAGCCCCAGCATTTT. Protein sequence: CASRVGFSNQPQHF.

This sequence joins TRBV10-3 and TRBJ2-7, with D maybe TRBD1 (6 bases). The ends were cut back, 3 bases at V and 9 bases at J, with 18 bases in the middle. The V gene's germline CDR1 is ENHRY and CDR2 SYGVKD. The CDR3 is 14 amino acids. CDR3 region: CAISDGGQRSGQYF. CDR3 nucleotide sequence: TGTGCCATCAGTGATGGAGGACAGAGGTCTGGGCAGTACTTC.

The gene calls are TRBV6-5 and TRBJ2-1; perhaps TRBD1 as D (6 bases). Trimming took 4 bases from V and 0 from J, leaving 13 bases between them. The CDR3 contains 16 residues. Germline V gene lookup returns CDR1 MNHEY and CDR2 SVGAGI. This CDR3 is CASSLEGTHSYNEQFF. CDR3 in DNA: TGTGCCAGCAGTTTGGAAGGGACACACTCCTACAATGAGCAGTTCTTC.